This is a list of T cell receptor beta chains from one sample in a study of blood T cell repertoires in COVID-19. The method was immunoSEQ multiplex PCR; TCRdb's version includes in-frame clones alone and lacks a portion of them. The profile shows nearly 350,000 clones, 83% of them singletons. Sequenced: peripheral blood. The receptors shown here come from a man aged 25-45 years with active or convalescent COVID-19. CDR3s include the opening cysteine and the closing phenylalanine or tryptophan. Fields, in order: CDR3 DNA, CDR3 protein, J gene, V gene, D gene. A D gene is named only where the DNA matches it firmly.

TGTGCCAGTAGTACGCGGGCGAGGTCAGATACGCAGTATTTT | CASSTRARSDTQYF | TRBJ2-3 | TRBV19 | .
TGTGCCAGCAAGGTTCTAGCGGGGGGGTTTTATGAGCAGTTCTTC | CASKVLAGGFYEQFF | TRBJ2-1 | TRBV6-5 | TRBD2
TGTGCCAGTAGTTGGGGGAGGGCTAATGAAAAACTGTTTTTT | CASSWGRANEKLFF | TRBJ1-4 | TRBV19 | .
TGTGCCAGCAGCTTAACACCCCTAGCGGAGTACTCCTACAATGAGCAGTTCTTC | CASSLTPLAEYSYNEQFF | TRBJ2-1 | TRBV7-3 | TRBD2
TGTGCCAGCTCACCAGAGGAACGGGACACAGATACGCAGTATTTT | CASSPEERDTDTQYF | TRBJ2-3 | TRBV18 | .
TGTGCCAGCAGCCCTCGACAGGGGGCGCGGGCAAGGCCTTTCTTT | CASSPRQGARARPFF | TRBJ1-1 | TRBV7-9 | TRBD1
TGTGCCAGCCTGGAAATAGGGGCCGCCTCTGGAAACACCATATATTTT | CASLEIGAASGNTIYF | TRBJ1-3 | TRBV6-6 | .
TGTGCCAGCAGTTACTCCCCCGGTTCCGCAGATACGCAGTATTTT | CASSYSPGSADTQYF | TRBJ2-3 | TRBV6-5 | .
TGCGCCAGCAGCCAGATAGCGGGGGTGGATGAGCAGTTCTTC | CASSQIAGVDEQFF | TRBJ2-1 | TRBV4-1 | TRBD2
TGTGCCAGTAGTATCGAACCGAGGGGGTCCTATAATTCACCCCTCCACTTT | CASSIEPRGSYNSPLHF | TRBJ1-6 | TRBV19 | .